The 8 T cell receptor beta chains below come from one sample, sequenced in a study of regulatory T cells in long-lasting Graves disease. With iRepertoire HTBI primers and Arm-PCR of CDR3 regions, TCR beta libraries were built. One entry per CDR3 protein, called by TCRdb with MiXCR from the multiplex PCR reads. The sample gives about 620,000 distinct CDR3 sequences, around 17% of which show up once; around a sixth is in the top ten. Time point specified: newly diagnosed GD, antithyroid drugs for less than 3 months. There was RNA extracted from PBMCs, and the TCR library was made from it. These data also featured in a second study, about T cells in Graves' hyperthyroidism and ophthalmopathy.

This specimen was peripheral blood mononuclear cells (PBMCs), taken at new diagnosis, from a patient treated with antithyroid drugs. These receptors came from a woman aged 25 to 39 with Graves disease.

As regards this clonotype: A much larger clone is a single base away; this may be a read error. The genes are TRBV28 and TRBJ1-5; unclear D gene. Germline CDR1 MDHEN, CDR2 SYDVKM. CDR3 length: 15 residues. The CDR3 spells CVTVLLAETPQPQHF. CDR3 bases: TGTGTCACCGTCCTCCTAGCCGAAACCCCCCAGCCCCAGCATTTT.

The rearrangement joins TRBV20-1 to TRBJ2-1; no definite D call. The CDR3 sequence is 14 residues long. Trimming cost V 7 bases and J 8 bases, with 21 bases left between them. Germline CDR1 DFQATT, CDR2 SNEGSKA (reference sequence). CDR3 sequence reads: CSVASAATTDEQFF. DNA for the CDR3: TGCAGTGTGGCGTCGGCTGCTACTACTGATGAGCAGTTCTTC.

This clonotype has only a few counts. The chain employs TRBV19 and TRBJ1-1; maybe TRBD1 (5 bases). V dropped 6 bases and J dropped 1 base, with 9 bases sitting between them. This CDR3 spans 13 amino acids. Looked up from germline, CDR1 is LNHDA and CDR2 is SQIVND (reference sequence). CDR3 amino acids: CASSSRANTEAFF. Written as DNA, the CDR3 is TGTGCCAGTAGCAGCAGGGCGAACACTGAAGCTTTCTTT.

This clonotype has ten or more counts. The CDR3 protein is CASSSGPISGNTIYF. CDR3 in DNA: TGTGCCAGCAGCTCCGGACCGATCTCTGGAAACACCATATATTTT. J is TRBJ1-3 and V is TRBV7-2; D gene unclear. Germline-derived CDR1 and CDR2 are SGHTA and FQGNSA. The CDR3 runs to 15 residues. Between the trimmed V and J ends, which lost 4 bases and 0 bases, there was a span of 10 bases.

This clonotype showed up just a few times. The gene calls are TRBV24-1 and TRBJ2-7, with a possible D match to TRBD1 (6 bases). The CDR3 has 15 amino acids. Germline values: CDR1 KGHDR, CDR2 SFDVKD. V was cut by 6 bases and J by 4 bases, with 18 bases left in between. The CDR3: CATSPPPYRDYEQYF. The CDR3 bases are TGTGCCACCAGTCCTCCTCCGTACAGGGATTACGAGCAGTACTTC.

The CDR3 DNA sequence: TGTGCCAGTAGACAGGGACGGCTATTCAATCAGCCCCAGCATTTT. Translation: CASRQGRLFNQPQHF. The V call is TRBV19, the J call TRBJ1-5, with a tentative D call TRBD1 (6 bases). V was clipped by 6 bases and J by 3 bases, with 15 bases between them. Per the germline V gene, CDR1 is LNHDA and CDR2 is SQIVND (reference sequence). The CDR3 loop spans 15 amino acids.

Of note for this clonotype: One end of the junction is discordant with germline, which a read error may explain. This chain links TRBV27 with TRBJ2-2; D is possibly TRBD1 (6 bases). Germline CDR1 MNHEY, CDR2 SMNVEV (reference sequence). The length of the CDR3 is 13 residues. The CDR3 loop reads CAGSGQTTGELFF. The CDR3 coding sequence is TGTGCCGGCAGCGGACAGACCACCGGGGAGCTGTTTTTT.

The DNA of the CDR3 is TGTGCCAGCAGTAGGGGGGGGAAGGGCCAAGAGACCCAGTACTTC. Translating gives CASSRGGKGQETQYF. This rearrangement joins TRBV6-1 to TRBJ2-5, with D perhaps matching TRBD2 (7 bases). Trimming cost V 5 bases and J 1 base, with 14 bases left between them. The CDR3 covers 15 residues. From germline, CDR1 is MNHNS and CDR2 SASEGT.